A single sample is the source of the 15 T cell receptor beta chains below, sequenced in a study of spatial heterogeneity in lung cancer. Study results and caveats: Tumoral mutation counts were tracked by counts of expanded intratumoral alpha and beta TCRs.

The sample's time point: sample taken at primary tumor resection. From the 5' RACE reads, TCRdb called clonotypes with MiXCR, one entry per CDR3 protein. The sample has around 7,400 distinct CDR3 sequences; over 5.5% are singletons. These receptors lack a known antigen. The source was lung tumor tissue, collected at surgery. These receptors were collected from a male donor with early-stage non-small cell lung cancer.

This clonotype is medium-sized. The chain employs TRBV20-1 and TRBJ2-1, with TRBD1 matching over 10 bases. This CDR3 comprises 13 residues. In germline, CDR1 is DFQATT, CDR2 SNEGSKA (reference sequence). V shed 6 bases, J shed 8 bases, and the junction held 7 bases outside the gene matches. CDR3 sequence: CSAIADRGHEQFF. The CDR3 coding sequence is TGCAGTGCCATCGCAGACAGGGGGCATGAGCAGTTCTTC.

There are many counts of this clonotype. The CDR3 is CASSYPRGRGNYNTGELFF. CDR3 nucleotides: TGTGCCAGCAGCTATCCGCGCGGACGGGGAAACTACAACACCGGGGAGCTGTTTTTT. The rearrangement joins TRBV7-9 to TRBJ2-2; a possible D gene is TRBD2 (5 bases). The CDR3 totals 19 residues. V gave up 4 bases and J gave up 2 bases, with 23 bases separating them. Germline assignment: CDR1 SEHNR and CDR2 FQNEAQ (reference sequence). Combining the CDR3 with reference TRBV7-9 and TRBJ2-2 gives the whole variable domain DTGVSQNPRHKITKRGQNVTFRCDPISEHNRLYWYRQTLGQGPEFLTYFQNEAQLEKSRLLSDRFSAERPKGSFSTLEIQRTEQGDSAMYLCASSYPRGRGNYNTGELFFGEGSRLTVL.

This clonotype is medium-sized within its sample. The J gene is TRBJ2-5, the V gene TRBV5-5; 8 positions match TRBD1. CDR1 SGHKS and CDR2 YYEKEE come from the germline V gene (reference sequence). The CDR3 has 14 residues. Trimming took 4 bases from V and 5 from J; bases not matched to a gene: 7. The CDR3 sequence: CASSPVQGAETQYF. The CDR3 nucleotides are TGTGCCAGCAGCCCGGTCCAGGGGGCTGAGACCCAGTACTTC.

Many counts were recorded for this clonotype. The chain is built from TRBV7-8 and TRBJ2-7; D gene ambiguous. V gave up 1 base and J gave up 0 bases, with 10 bases separating them. The CDR3 sequence is 15 residues long. Germline assignment: CDR1 SGHVS and CDR2 FQNEAQ. The CDR3: CASSLGRVSSYEQYF. CDR3 nucleotide sequence: TGTGCCAGCAGCTTAGGAAGGGTTAGCTCCTACGAGCAGTACTTC. Full variable domain (missing parts from reference TRBV7-8 and TRBJ2-7): GAGVSQSPRYKVAKRGQDVALRCDPISGHVSLFWYQQALGQGPEFLTYFQNEAQLDKSGLPSDRFFAERPEGSVSTLKIQRTQQEDSAVYLCASSLGRVSSYEQYFGPGTRLTVT.

This chain connects TRBV18 to TRBJ2-1; 8 bases fit TRBD1. Trimming removed 0 bases from V and 8 bases from J; junction bases left unmatched: 6. The CDR3 extends over 15 amino acids. The germline V gene encodes CDR1 KGHSH and CDR2 LQKENI. The CDR3 DNA sequence: TGTGCCAGCTCACCACCGTACGGACAGGGTGATGAGCAGTTCTTC. This translates into CASSPPYGQGDEQFF.

In its sample, this clonotype ranks as medium-sized. The chain is built from TRBV10-2 and TRBJ1-1, with a weak D call TRBD1 (5 bases). Trimming cost V 8 bases and J 5 bases, with 15 bases left between them. Germline-derived CDR1 and CDR2 are WSHSY and SAAADI. The CDR3 contains 13 residues. The CDR3 nucleotides read TGCGCCAGCGGTACGTCGGAGGGGACTGAAGCTTTCTTT. It is translated as CASGTSEGTEAFF.

This clonotype was seen many times. The rearrangement joins TRBV6-5 to TRBJ1-1, with D unclear. This CDR3 is 14 amino acids long. Per the germline V gene, CDR1 is MNHEY and CDR2 is SVGAGI. V shed 0 bases and J shed 1 base, with 6 bases lying between them. CDR3: CASSYSTQNTEAFF. CDR3 in DNA: TGTGCCAGCAGTTACTCGACCCAGAACACTGAAGCTTTCTTT.

This clonotype has at least ten counts. The V gene is TRBV15, the J gene TRBJ2-7; D ambiguous. The CDR3 spans 12 residues. Germline CDR1 is LNHNV and CDR2 is YYDKDF (reference sequence). Trimming took 3 bases from V and 5 from J, leaving 8 bases between them. The CDR3 here is CATSSPRDEQYF. CDR3 DNA: TGTGCCACCAGCAGCCCCCGGGACGAGCAGTACTTC.

Relative to its sample, this clonotype is medium-sized. This sequence joins TRBV7-8 and TRBJ1-4; D unresolved. Trimming took 0 bases from V and 10 from J, leaving 15 bases between them. In germline, CDR1 is SGHVS, CDR2 FQNEAQ. This CDR3 is built from 15 residues. The CDR3 DNA reads as TGTGCCAGCAGCTTAGCGAGTCGAAGCTTGGCAAAACTGTTTTTT. Translation gives CASSLASRSLAKLFF.

This clonotype is termed medium-sized. The genes are TRBV5-6 and TRBJ1-2, with 8 positions matching TRBD1. Trimming at V came to 4 bases and at J to 4 bases, leaving 15 bases not matched to a gene. The CDR3 sequence is 17 residues long. The germline CDR1 and CDR2 sequences are SGHDT and YYEEEE. The chain's CDR3 is CASSLDREASTSYGYTF. For the CDR3, the DNA is TGTGCCAGCAGCCTGGACAGGGAGGCGTCAACTAGCTATGGCTACACCTTC.

This clonotype has only a few counts. This chain uses TRBV28 with TRBJ1-4; TRBD1 might be the D (5 bases). Germline values: CDR1 MDHEN, CDR2 SYDVKM. With 6 bases removed from V and 8 bases from J, the gap between germline ends came to 10 bases. The CDR3 extends over 12 amino acids. CDR3 residues: CASRGPGEKLFF. DNA of the CDR3: TGTGCCAGCAGGGGACCCGGGGAAAAACTGTTTTTT.

This clonotype was seen ten or more times. The V call is TRBV20-1, the J call TRBJ2-3, with D possibly being TRBD2 (6 bases). Between the trimmed V and J ends, which lost 7 bases and 7 bases, there was a span of 15 bases. The germline gives CDR1 DFQATT, CDR2 SNEGSKA (reference sequence). The CDR3 is made up of 12 amino acids. The CDR3 protein is CSGIGTLHTQYF. The CDR3 DNA reads TGCAGTGGGATCGGGACTCTCCATACGCAGTATTTT.

This clonotype was counted ten times or more. The chain couples TRBV2 to TRBJ2-3; no clear D gene. The CDR3 is made up of 11 amino acids. The V end was cut by 9 bases, the J end by 2 bases, with 6 bases between. The germline gives CDR1 SNHLY, CDR2 FYNNEI. The CDR3 sequence: CARGLTDTQYF. The DNA of the CDR3 is TGTGCCAGAGGCCTCACAGATACGCAGTATTTT.

This clonotype is termed medium-sized (0.01 to 0.1%). This chain joins TRBV7-2 and TRBJ1-2; tentative D call: TRBD1 (6 bases). Between the trimmed V and J ends, which lost 0 bases and 5 bases, there was a span of 16 bases. Germline assignment: CDR1 SGHTA and CDR2 FQGNSA. The CDR3 sequence is 16 residues long. The CDR3 DNA is TGTGCCAGCAGCTTAGCAATAGGGGGGGTCAAATATGGCTACACCTTC. It specifies CASSLAIGGVKYGYTF.

There are many counts of this clonotype. This CDR3 is CASSAGPYGYTF. CDR3 in DNA: TGTGCCAGCTCAGCCGGGCCTTATGGCTACACCTTC. This rearrangement joins TRBV2 to TRBJ1-2, with D uncertain. CDR3 length equals 12 residues. Trimming pared 8 bases from V and 5 bases from J, leaving 12 bases between. In germline, CDR1 is SNHLY, CDR2 FYNNEI.